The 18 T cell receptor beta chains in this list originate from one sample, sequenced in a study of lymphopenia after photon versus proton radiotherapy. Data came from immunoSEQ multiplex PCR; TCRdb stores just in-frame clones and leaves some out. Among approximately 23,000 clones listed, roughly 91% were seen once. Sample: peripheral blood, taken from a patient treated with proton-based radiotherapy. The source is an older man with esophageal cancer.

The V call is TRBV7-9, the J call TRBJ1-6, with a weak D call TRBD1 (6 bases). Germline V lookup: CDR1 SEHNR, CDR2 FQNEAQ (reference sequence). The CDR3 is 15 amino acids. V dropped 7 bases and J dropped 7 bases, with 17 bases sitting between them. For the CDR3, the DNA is TGTGCCAGCACCCCTTTGACAGGCCAGAATTCACCCCTCCACTTT. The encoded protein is CASTPLTGQNSPLHF.

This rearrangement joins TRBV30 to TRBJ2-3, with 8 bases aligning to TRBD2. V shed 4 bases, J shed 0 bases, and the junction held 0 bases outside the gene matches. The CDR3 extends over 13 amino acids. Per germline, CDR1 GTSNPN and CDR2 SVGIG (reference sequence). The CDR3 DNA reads TGTGCCTGGACTAGCGGGAGCACAGATACGCAGTATTTT. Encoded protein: CAWTSGSTDTQYF. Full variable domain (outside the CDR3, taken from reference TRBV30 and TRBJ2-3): SQTIHQWPATLVQPVGSPLSLECTVEGTSNPNLYWYRQAAGRGLQLLFYSVGIGQISSEVPQNLSASRPQDRQFILSSKKLLLSDSGFYLCAWTSGSTDTQYFGPGTRLTVL.

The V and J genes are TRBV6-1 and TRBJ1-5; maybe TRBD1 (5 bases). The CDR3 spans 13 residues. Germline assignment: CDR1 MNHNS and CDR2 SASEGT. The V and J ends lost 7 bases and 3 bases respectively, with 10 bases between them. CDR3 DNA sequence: TGTGCCAGCACTGACAGCATCAATCAGCCCCAGCATTTT. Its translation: CASTDSINQPQHF.

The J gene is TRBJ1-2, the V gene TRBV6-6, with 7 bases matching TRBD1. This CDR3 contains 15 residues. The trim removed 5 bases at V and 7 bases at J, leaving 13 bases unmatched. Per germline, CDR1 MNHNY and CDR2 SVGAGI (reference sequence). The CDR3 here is CASSALVTGPIGYTF. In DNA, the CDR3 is TGTGCCAGCAGTGCCCTCGTGACAGGGCCAATTGGCTACACCTTC.

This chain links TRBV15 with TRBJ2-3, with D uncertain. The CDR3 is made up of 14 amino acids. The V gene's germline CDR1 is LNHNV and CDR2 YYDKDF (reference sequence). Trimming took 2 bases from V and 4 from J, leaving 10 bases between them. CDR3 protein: CATSRLSLPDTQYF. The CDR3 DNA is TGTGCCACCAGCAGATTAAGTCTGCCAGATACGCAGTATTTT.

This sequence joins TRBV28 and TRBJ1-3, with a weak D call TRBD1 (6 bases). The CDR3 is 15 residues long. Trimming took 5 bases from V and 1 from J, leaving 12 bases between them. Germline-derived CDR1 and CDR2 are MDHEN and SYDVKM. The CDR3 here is CASSPPGDSGNTIYF. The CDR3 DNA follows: TGTGCCAGCAGTCCCCCAGGGGATTCTGGAAACACCATATATTTT.

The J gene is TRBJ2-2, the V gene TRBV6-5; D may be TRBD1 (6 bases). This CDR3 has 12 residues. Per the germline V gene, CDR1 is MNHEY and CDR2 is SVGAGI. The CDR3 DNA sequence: TGTTCGAGGGGGACGAACACCGGGGAGCTGTTTTTT. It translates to CSRGTNTGELFF.

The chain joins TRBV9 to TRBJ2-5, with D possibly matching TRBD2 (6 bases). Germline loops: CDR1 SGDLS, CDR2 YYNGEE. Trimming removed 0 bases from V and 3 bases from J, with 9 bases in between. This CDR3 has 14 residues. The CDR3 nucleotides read TGTGCCAGCAGCGTAGGCGGGGCGGAAGAGACCCAGTACTTC. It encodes CASSVGGAEETQYF.

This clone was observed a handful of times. The CDR3 protein is CASSAAWGSNQPQHF. The CDR3 region has the DNA TGTGCCAGCAGTGCTGCTTGGGGAAGCAATCAGCCCCAGCATTTT. J is TRBJ1-5 and V is TRBV2; D not resolved. The V gene lost 4 bases and the J gene lost 1 base, with 11 bases spanning the gap. CDR1 is SNHLY and CDR2 is FYNNEI in the germline V gene. The CDR3 has 15 amino acids.

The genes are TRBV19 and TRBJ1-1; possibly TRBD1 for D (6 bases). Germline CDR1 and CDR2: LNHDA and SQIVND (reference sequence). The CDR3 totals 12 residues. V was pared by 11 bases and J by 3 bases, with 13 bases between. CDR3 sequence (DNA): TGTGCCGCTCGCAGGGGAGACACTGAAGCTTTCTTT. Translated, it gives CAARRGDTEAFF.

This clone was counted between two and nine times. The CDR3 DNA reads as TGTGCCAGCAGTAGAAGGACAGGGGTTAACAATCAGCCCCAGCATTTT. Amino acids: CASSRRTGVNNQPQHF. The chain recombines TRBV7-8 with TRBJ1-5, with 9 positions matching TRBD1. CDR1 is SGHVS, CDR2 FQNEAQ, per germline. V shed 6 bases, J shed 3 bases, and the junction held 9 bases outside the gene matches. This CDR3 comprises 16 residues. The variable domain in full, with the rest retrieved from reference TRBV7-8 and TRBJ1-5, is GAGVSQSPRYKVAKRGQDVALRCDPISGHVSLFWYQQALGQGPEFLTYFQNEAQLDKSGLPSDRFFAERPEGSVSTLKIQRTQQEDSAVYLCASSRRTGVNNQPQHFGDGTRLSIL.

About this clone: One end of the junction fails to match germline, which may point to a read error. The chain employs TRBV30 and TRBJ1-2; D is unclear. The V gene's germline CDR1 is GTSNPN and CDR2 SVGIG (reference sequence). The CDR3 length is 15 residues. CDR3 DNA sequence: TGTGCCTGGAGTGCGGAGTATCCGCCTAAGTATGGCTACACCTTC. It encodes CAWSAEYPPKYGYTF.

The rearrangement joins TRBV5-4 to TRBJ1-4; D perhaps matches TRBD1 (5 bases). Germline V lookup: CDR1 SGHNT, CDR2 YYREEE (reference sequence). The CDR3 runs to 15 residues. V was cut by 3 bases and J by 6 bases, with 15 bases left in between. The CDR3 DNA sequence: TGTGCCAGCAGCTACATCCTCCGAGGGGATGAAAAACTGTTTTTT. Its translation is CASSYILRGDEKLFF. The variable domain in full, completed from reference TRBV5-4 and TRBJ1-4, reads ETGVTQSPTHLIKTRGQQVTLRCSSQSGHNTVSWYQQALGQGPQFIFQYYREEENGRGNFPPRFSGLQFPNYSSELNVNALELDDSALYLCASSYILRGDEKLFFGSGTQLSVL.

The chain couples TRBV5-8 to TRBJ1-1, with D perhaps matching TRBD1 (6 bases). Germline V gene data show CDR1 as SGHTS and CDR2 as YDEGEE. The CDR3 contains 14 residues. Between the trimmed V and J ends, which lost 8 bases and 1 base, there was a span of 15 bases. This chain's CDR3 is CAREDEGGNTEAFF. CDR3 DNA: TGTGCCAGAGAAGATGAGGGGGGGAACACTGAAGCTTTCTTT. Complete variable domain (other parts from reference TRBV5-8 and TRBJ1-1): EAGVTQSPTHLIKTRGQQATLRCSPISGHTSVYWYQQALGLGLQFLLWYDEGEERNRGNFPPRFSGRQFPNYSSELNVNALELEDSALYLCAREDEGGNTEAFFGQGTRLTVV.

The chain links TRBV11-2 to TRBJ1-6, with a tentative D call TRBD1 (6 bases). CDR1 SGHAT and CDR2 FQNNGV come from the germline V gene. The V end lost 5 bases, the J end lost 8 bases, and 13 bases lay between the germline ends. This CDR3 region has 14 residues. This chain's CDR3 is CASSLPGVDSPLHF. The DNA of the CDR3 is TGTGCCAGCAGCCTTCCAGGGGTCGATTCACCCCTCCACTTT.

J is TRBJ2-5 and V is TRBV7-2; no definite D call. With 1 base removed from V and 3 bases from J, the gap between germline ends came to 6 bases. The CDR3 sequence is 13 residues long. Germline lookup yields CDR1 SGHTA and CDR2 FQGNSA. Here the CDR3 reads CASSLVVEETQYF. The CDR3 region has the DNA TGTGCCAGCAGCTTAGTGGTGGAAGAGACCCAGTACTTC.

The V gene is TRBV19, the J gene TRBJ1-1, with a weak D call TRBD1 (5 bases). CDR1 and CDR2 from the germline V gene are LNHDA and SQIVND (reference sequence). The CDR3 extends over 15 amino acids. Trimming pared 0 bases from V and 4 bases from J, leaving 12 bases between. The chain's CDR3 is CASSIDLRAATEAFF. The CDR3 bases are TGTGCCAGTAGTATAGATCTCAGGGCCGCCACTGAAGCTTTCTTT.

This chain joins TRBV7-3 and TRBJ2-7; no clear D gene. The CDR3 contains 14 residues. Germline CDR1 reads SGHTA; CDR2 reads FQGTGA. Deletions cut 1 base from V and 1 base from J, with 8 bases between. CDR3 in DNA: TGTGCCAGCAGCTTAATCCATGGGTCCTACGAGCAGTACTTC. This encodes CASSLIHGSYEQYF. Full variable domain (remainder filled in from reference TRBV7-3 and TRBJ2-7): GAGVSQTPSNKVTEKGKYVELRCDPISGHTALYWYRQSLGQGPEFLIYFQGTGAADDSGLPNDRFFAVRPEGSVSTLKIQRTERGDSAVYLCASSLIHGSYEQYFGPGTRLTVT.